This T cell receptor (beta chain) was recorded in a study of blood T cell repertoires in COVID-19 (dated by TCRdb to the early 2020s). Context from the whole study: Samples covering the acute and convalescent phases of COVID-19 were provided by collaborators in the United States, Italy and Spain. The material from the prospective study consisted of cDNA or gDNA derived from T cells, B-cell-depleted T cells, or PBMCs. Deeply sampled blood TCRbeta repertoires from subjects exposed to, actively infected with, or recovered from COVID-19 were included in the dataset. The repertoires were released in a freely available public database meant as a resource for research on the immune response to SARS-CoV-2. The samples were drawn from the first 160 participants of the ongoing ImmuneRACE study and from over a thousand subjects provided by 6 global collaborators. Sample metadata almost always included a de-identified subject ID, COVID-19 status, age in years and sex. Where available, HLA class I and class II types were taken from metadata supplied by the sample provider and were not determined by assay-based typing.

The investigation overall reported the following: How much clinical and demographic metadata was included differed by source and by participant, and the metadata was provided uncurated.

V is pruned by 3 bases and J by 0 bases, leaving 9 bases of the junction without a gene match. CDR1 and CDR2 are drawn from the germline V gene: SGHDT, YYEEEE. Including the terminal cysteine and phenylalanine, the CDR3 comprises 18 residues. The sequence is cut down to CDR3 DNA, 54 bases in frame from base 1. Details on this clone: The specificity of this receptor is unknown. No base quality values were provided; no much bigger clone lies one nucleotide off.

TCRbeta CDR3 regions were amplified from genomic DNA by means of the immunoSEQ Assay, a bias-controlled multiplex PCR. As for the original processing: The number of nucleated cells in each sample was estimated from the amplification of reference gene primers within the assay. To quantify the absolute abundance of each unique TCRbeta CDR3 rearrangement, sequence reads were collapsed and filtered. For each sample, productive Simpson clonality was calculated by taking the square root of Simpson's diversity index across productive rearrangements. This is the immuneACCESS table as TCRdb keeps it, with only in-frame sequences that have V and J called. A part of the clones is gone; compared with another copy, unresolved V genes explain less than half, and the rest is unexplained. V and J calls and clone size are as listed in that table; D and trimming were resolved from the DNA. The sample records some 100,000 clones, just over 85% of which are singletons. 8.1% of the sample is held by the ten biggest clonotypes.

Collaborating institutions collected whole blood in K2EDTA tubes following their own protocols. For TCRbeta analysis, collaborator samples were shipped as frozen whole blood, as isolated PBMCs, or as DNA extracted from either sample type. This receptor was obtained from a woman in her 70s with acute or convalescent COVID-19. The receptor chain draws on TRBV5-6 and TRBJ1-5; a stretch of 10 junction bases matches TRBD1. Material for sequencing was peripheral blood. The DNA is as follows: TGTGCCAGCAGCTCGACAGGGACAGGGGTTTATAGCAATCAGCCCCAGCATTTT. Protein translation: CASSSTGTGVYSNQPQHF.